The clone carrying this T cell receptor beta chain was recorded once. The data stem from a study of blood T cell repertoires in COVID-19. Participant-given clinical history determined each cohort assignment. Method: immunoSEQ multiplex PCR; TCRdb's copy keeps in-frame clones and lacks some. The repertoire holds under 300,000 clones, with about 88% as singletons. What was sequenced was PBMCs or T cells enriched from blood (not recorded which). This clonotype originated in a woman in her fifties or sixties who had recovered from COVID-19.

The CDR3 is CASSLPRGLYGYTF. The CDR3 region has the DNA TGTGCCAGCAGTTTGCCCAGGGGGCTCTATGGCTACACCTTC. This rearrangement joins TRBV28 to TRBJ1-2, with 8 bases identical to TRBD1. The CDR3 loop spans 14 amino acids. Unmatched junction bases numbered 4, after V lost 3 bases and J lost 4 bases. CDR1 and CDR2 (germline): MDHEN, SYDVKM.